This TCR beta chain is drawn from a study of T cell responses to AZD1222 COVID-19 vaccine. Study summary: Pooling of second doses given at about 4 or about 12 weeks was done. Study-level findings and limits: In the spike-specific TCR repertoire, nearly half reportedly target unmutated variant regions. The study sampled repertoires only after the peak T cell response. Donors were chiefly white British, with a greater number of females, and clonal diversity was perhaps underestimated.

A note on this clone: The antigen is unknown.

The assay was immunoSEQ multiplex PCR, and TCRdb's table has in-frame clones only and misses some. The data contain nearly 110,000 clones, around 90% of them seen just once; the ten biggest clones take up approximately 4.7%. Here the sequenced sample was peripheral blood, taken on day 0 of AZD1222 vaccination. The TCR was taken from an adult in good health.

Here the CDR3 DNA reads TGTGCCAGCAGCGCTCCTTCGGGGGGAGGGCCGAGGAATGAGCAGTTCTTC. Translating it yields CASSAPSGGGPRNEQFF. The rearrangement links TRBV9 to TRBJ2-1; TRBD2 matches 7 bases. The CDR3 runs to 17 residues. The J segment lost 7 bases and the V segment lost 3 bases, leaving 16 bases of the junction unmatched. In germline, CDR1 is SGDLS, CDR2 YYNGEE.